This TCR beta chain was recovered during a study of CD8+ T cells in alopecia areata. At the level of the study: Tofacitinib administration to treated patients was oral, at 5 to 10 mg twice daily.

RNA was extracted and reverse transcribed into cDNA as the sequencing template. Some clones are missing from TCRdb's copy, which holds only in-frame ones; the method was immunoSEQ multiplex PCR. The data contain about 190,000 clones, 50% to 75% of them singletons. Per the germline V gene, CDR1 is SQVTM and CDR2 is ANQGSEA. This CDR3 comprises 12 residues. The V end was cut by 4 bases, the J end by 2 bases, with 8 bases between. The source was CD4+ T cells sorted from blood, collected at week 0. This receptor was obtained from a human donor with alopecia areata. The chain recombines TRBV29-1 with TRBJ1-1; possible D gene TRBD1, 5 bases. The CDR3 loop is CSVGGINTEAFF. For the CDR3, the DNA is TGCAGCGTTGGGGGGATTAACACTGAAGCTTTCTTT.